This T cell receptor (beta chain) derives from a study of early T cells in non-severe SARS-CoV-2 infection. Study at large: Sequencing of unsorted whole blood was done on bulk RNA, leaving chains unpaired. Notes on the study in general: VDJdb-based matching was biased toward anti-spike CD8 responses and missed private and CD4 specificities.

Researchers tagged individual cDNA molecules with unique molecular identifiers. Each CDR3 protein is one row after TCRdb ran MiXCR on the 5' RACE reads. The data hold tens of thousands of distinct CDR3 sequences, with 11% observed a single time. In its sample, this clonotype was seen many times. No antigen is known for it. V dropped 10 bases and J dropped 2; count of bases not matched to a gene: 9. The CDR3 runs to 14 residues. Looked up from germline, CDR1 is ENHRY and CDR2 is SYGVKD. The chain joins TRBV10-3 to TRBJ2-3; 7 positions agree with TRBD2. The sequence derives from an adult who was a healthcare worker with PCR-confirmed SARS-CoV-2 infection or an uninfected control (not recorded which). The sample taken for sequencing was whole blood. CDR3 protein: CASWASGDTDTQYF. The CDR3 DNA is TGTGCCAGCTGGGCTAGCGGAGACACAGATACGCAGTATTTT.